The rows below give T cell receptor beta chains drawn from one sample of a study of T cells in Graves' hyperthyroidism and ophthalmopathy. TCRdb ran MiXCR on the multiplex PCR reads and lists one entry per CDR3 protein. The sample contains around 760,000 distinct CDR3 sequences, just over 35% of which appear only once. The sample comprised blood. Receptors originate from a woman between 35 and 50 years old with Graves' hyperthyroidism. CDR3s include the opening cysteine and the closing phenylalanine or tryptophan. The D gene is left open where the match is weak. Part of the rows lack a size; the others show once, few, many or a class for expanded clones.

d_gene	v_gene	j_gene	abundance	CDR3nt	CDR3aa
.	TRBV7-2	TRBJ2-7	few	TGTGCCAGCAGCTTAGACTACCACCCAACCTACGAGCAGTACTTC	CASSLDYHPTYEQYF
.	TRBV5-1	TRBJ1-4	.	TGCGCCAGCAGCTTGTCCGGACGGGGGGATGAAAAACTGTTTTTT	CASSLSGRGDEKLFF
.	TRBV6-1	TRBJ2-7	few	TGTGCCAGCAACCCCCGGACATCCTCAGGGGAGCAGTACTTC	CASNPRTSSGEQYF
.	TRBV2	TRBJ1-2	many	TGTGCCAGCACAGATCCGGGATTGTATGGCTACACCTTC	CASTDPGLYGYTF
.	TRBV5-4	TRBJ1-1	.	TGTGCCAGCAGCTACTTCGTGAGCACTGAAGCTTTCTTT	CASSYFVSTEAFF
.	TRBV5-1	TRBJ1-4	few	TGCGCCAGCAGCTTGGATGGAGCTAATGAAAAACTGTTTTTT	CASSLDGANEKLFF
.	TRBV20-1	TRBJ2-1	.	TGCAGTGCGCGAAGGGGCTCCTACAATGAGCAGTTCTTC	CSARRGSYNEQFF
.	TRBV6-5	TRBJ2-7	few	TGTGCCAGCAGTTATTTCGGCAGGAGGCAATACGAGCAGTACTTC	CASSYFGRRQYEQYF
.	TRBV15	TRBJ2-1	.	TGTGCCACCAGCAGAGATCAGGCGGGGAGCTCCTACAATGAGCAGTTCTTC	CATSRDQAGSSYNEQFF
TRBD2	TRBV20-1	TRBJ2-5	many	TGCAGTGCTCCCCGACTAGCGGGAGCCCAAGAGACCCAGTACTTC	CSAPRLAGAQETQYF
TRBD1	TRBV3-1	TRBJ1-6	few	TGTGCCAGCAGCCAAGGCCATTCAGGGGCAGGGGGACCCCTCCACTTT	CASSQGHSGAGGPLHF
TRBD2	TRBV7-2	TRBJ2-7	many	TGTGCCAGCAGCCGCGGGACTAGCGTTTCCTACGAGCAGTACTTC	CASSRGTSVSYEQYF